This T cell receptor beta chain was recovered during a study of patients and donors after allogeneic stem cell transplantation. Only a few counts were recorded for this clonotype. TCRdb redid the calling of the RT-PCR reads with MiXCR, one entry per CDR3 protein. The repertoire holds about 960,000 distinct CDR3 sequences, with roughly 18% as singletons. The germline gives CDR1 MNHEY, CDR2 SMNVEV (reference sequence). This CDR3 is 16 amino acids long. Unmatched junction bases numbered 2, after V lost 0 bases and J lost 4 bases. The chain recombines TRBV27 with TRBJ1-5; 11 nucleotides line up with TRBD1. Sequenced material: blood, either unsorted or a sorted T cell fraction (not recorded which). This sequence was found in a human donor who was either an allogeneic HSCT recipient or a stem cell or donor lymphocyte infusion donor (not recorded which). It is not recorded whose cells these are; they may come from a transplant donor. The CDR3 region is CASSLSGQGANQPQHF. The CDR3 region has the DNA TGTGCCAGCAGTTTATCTGGACAGGGGGCGAATCAGCCCCAGCATTTT.